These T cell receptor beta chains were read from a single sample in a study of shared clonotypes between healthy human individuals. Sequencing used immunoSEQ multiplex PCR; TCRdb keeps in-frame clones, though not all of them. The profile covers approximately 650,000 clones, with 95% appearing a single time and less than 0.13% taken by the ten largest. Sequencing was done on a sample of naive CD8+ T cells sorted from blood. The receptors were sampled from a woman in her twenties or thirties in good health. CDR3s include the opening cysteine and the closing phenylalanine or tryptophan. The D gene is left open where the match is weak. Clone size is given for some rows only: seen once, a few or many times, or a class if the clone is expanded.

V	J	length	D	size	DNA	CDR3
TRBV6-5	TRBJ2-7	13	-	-	TGTGCCAGCAGTGACAACCCAGGCTACGAGCAGTACTTC	CASSDNPGYEQYF
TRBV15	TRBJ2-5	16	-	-	TGTGCCACCAGCAGAGAAGGAAGCGCGGCTAAAGAGACCCAGTACTTC	CATSREGSAAKETQYF
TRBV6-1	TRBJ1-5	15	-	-	TGTGCCAGCAGTGATCTGTGGGCAGGAGATCAGCCCCAGCATTTT	CASSDLWAGDQPQHF
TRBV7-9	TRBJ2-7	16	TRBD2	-	TGTGCCAGCAGCTTAGATACTAGCGGGAGTCCCTACGAGCAGTACTTC	CASSLDTSGSPYEQYF
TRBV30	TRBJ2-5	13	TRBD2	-	TGTGCCTGGAGTGTACGGGGGGGAGAGACCCAGTACTTC	CAWSVRGGETQYF
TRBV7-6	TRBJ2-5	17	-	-	TGTGCCAGCAGCTCTTTAGAGGCAGGTCTCAGTCGGGAGACCCAGTACTTC	CASSSLEAGLSRETQYF
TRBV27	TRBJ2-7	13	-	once	TGTGCCAGCAGTGGGGCAGCCTCCTACGAGCAGTACTTC	CASSGAASYEQYF
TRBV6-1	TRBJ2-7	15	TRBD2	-	TGTGCCAGCAGTGAGGGACTAGCGGGAATCTACGAGCAGTACTTC	CASSEGLAGIYEQYF
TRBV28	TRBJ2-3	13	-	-	TGTGCCAGCAGTTATAGCGGAGCGGATACGCAGTATTTT	CASSYSGADTQYF
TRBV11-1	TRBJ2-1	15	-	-	TGTGCCAGCAGCTTTCCCGGGGGATCCAACAATGAGCAGTTCTTC	CASSFPGGSNNEQFF
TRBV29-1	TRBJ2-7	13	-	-	TGCAGCGTTGTTGAGCGCGACTCCTACGAGCAGTACTTC	CSVVERDSYEQYF
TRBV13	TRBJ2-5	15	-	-	TGTGCCAGCAGCTTAACTACGGCAGTCCAAGAGACCCAGTACTTC	CASSLTTAVQETQYF
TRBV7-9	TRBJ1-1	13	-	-	TGTGCCAGCAGCTTAAGTGGTCGGACTGAAGCTTTCTTT	CASSLSGRTEAFF
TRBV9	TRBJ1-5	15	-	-	TGTGCCAGCAGCGTAGGGTCAGGTAGCAATCAGCCCCAGCATTTT	CASSVGSGSNQPQHF
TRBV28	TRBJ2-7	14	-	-	TGTGCCAGCAGTGGCCGGGACAAAGCCTACGAGCAGTACTTC	CASSGRDKAYEQYF
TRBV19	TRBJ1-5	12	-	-	TGTGCCAGTAGTATCCAGGGGCAGCCCCAGCATTTT	CASSIQGQPQHF
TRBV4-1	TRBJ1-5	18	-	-	TGCGCCAGCAGCCCAAGGCTCTTCCTCGGGGGCGCGGCGCAGCCCCAGCATTTT	CASSPRLFLGGAAQPQHF
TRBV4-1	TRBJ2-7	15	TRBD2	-	TGCGCCAGCAGCCAAGGGGAGGGCCTTTCCTACGAGCAGTACTTC	CASSQGEGLSYEQYF
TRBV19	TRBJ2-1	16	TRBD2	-	TGTGCCAGTAGTAACCTCGACCTAGCGGGATACAATGAGCAGTTCTTC	CASSNLDLAGYNEQFF
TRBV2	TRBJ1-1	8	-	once	TGTGCCAGCACTTTAGCTTTCTTT	CASTLAFF
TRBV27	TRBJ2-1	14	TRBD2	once	TGTGCCAGCAGTTTACTAGCGGGAGGTATTGAGCAGTTCTTC	CASSLLAGGIEQFF
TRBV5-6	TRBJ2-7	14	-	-	TGTGCCAGCAGCTGGGACGTTGTCGGCTACGAGCAGTACTTC	CASSWDVVGYEQYF
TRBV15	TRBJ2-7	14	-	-	TGTGCCACCAGCAGAGATGGGGGCGCGTACGAGCAGTACTTC	CATSRDGGAYEQYF
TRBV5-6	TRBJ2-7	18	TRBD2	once	TGTGCCAGCAGCGCCGGGACTAGCGGGACCAACCGGGGGTGGGAGCAGTACTTC	CASSAGTSGTNRGWEQYF
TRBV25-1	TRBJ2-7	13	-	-	TGTGCCAGCAGTGGAGGGTACACCTACGAGCAGTACTTC	CASSGGYTYEQYF
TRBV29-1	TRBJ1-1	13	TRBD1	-	TGCAGCGTTGAAACAGGGGGGCGGACTGAAGCTTTCTTT	CSVETGGRTEAFF
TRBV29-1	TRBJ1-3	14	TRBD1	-	TGCAGCGTTGACCAAGACAGGGCTGGAAACACCATATATTTT	CSVDQDRAGNTIYF
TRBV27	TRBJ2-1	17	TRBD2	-	TGTGCCAGCAGTTTAGGAGCGGGAGTGAGCACCTACAATGAGCAGTTCTTC	CASSLGAGVSTYNEQFF
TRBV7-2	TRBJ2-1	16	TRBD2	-	TGTGCCAGCAGCCCTCCGAGCGGGAGGCTCTACAATGAGCAGTTCTTC	CASSPPSGRLYNEQFF
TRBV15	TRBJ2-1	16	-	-	TGTGCCACCAGCAGAGATCGGGCAGCGGGTCTAGTTGAGCAGTTCTTC	CATSRDRAAGLVEQFF
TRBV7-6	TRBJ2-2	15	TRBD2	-	TGTGCCAGCAGCCCCCGGGGTAGCGGGACCGGGGAGCTGTTTTTT	CASSPRGSGTGELFF
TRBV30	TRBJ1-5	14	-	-	TGTGCCTGGAGCACAGGAGTAGGAAATCAGCCCCAGCATTTT	CAWSTGVGNQPQHF
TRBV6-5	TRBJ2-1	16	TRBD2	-	TGTGCCAGCAGTTACCATACTAGCGGCTCCTACAATGAGCAGTTCTTC	CASSYHTSGSYNEQFF
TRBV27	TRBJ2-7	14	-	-	TGTGCCAGCAGTCCCTCAATCGAAACCTACGAGCAGTACTTC	CASSPSIETYEQYF
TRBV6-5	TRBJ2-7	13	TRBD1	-	TGTGCTAGCAGTCCCGGGACAGGGGGCGAGCAGTACTTC	CASSPGTGGEQYF
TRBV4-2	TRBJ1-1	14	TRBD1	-	TGTGCCAGCAGCCAAGGACAGGGGGGCGCTGAAGCTTTCTTT	CASSQGQGGAEAFF
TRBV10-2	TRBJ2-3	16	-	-	TGCGCCAGCAGTGATCACAGGGTGGAAGGGACAGATACGCAGTATTTT	CASSDHRVEGTDTQYF
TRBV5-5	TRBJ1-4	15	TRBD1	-	TGTGCCAGCAGCTTGGAGAGGGGGCGCTCTGAAAAACTGTTTTTT	CASSLERGRSEKLFF
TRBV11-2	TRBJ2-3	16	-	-	TGTGCCAGCAGCTTACTCGAATCCGCTTTGGCAGATACGCAGTATTTT	CASSLLESALADTQYF
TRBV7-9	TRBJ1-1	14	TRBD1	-	TGTGCCAGCAGCTTAGAGGACAGGGGGACTGAAGCTTTCTTT	CASSLEDRGTEAFF
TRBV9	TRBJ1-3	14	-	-	TGTGCCAGCAGCGTAGAAGGGTCAGGAAACACCATATATTTT	CASSVEGSGNTIYF
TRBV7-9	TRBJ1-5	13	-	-	TGTGCCAGCAGCTTAGCAGAGAATCAGCCCCAGCATTTT	CASSLAENQPQHF
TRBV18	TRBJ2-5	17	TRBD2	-	TGTGCCAGCTCACCAGAATGGTCGCTAGCGGGCCAAGAGACCCAGTACTTC	CASSPEWSLAGQETQYF
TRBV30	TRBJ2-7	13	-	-	TGTGCCTGGAGTGTCGGCATTCACTACGAGCAGTACTTC	CAWSVGIHYEQYF
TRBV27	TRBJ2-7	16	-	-	TGTGCCAGCAGTTCCCTTAGCGGCAAATACTCCTACGAGCAGTACTTC	CASSSLSGKYSYEQYF
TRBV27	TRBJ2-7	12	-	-	TGTGCCAGCAGTTTATCCTTCTACGAGCAGTACTTC	CASSLSFYEQYF
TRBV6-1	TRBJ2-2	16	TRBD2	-	TGTGCCAGCAGTGAGATCGCGGGAGGAGAGGCCGGGGAGCTGTTTTTT	CASSEIAGGEAGELFF
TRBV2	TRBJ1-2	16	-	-	TGTGCCAGCAGTGAAGCATCATGGGGAGCTAACTATGGCTACACCTTC	CASSEASWGANYGYTF
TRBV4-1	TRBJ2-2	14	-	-	TGCGCCAGCAGCCAAGAGAGAAGAGCCGGGGAGCTGTTTTTT	CASSQERRAGELFF
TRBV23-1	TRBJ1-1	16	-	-	TGCGCCAGCAGGGACTGGCACAATGCGAGTGAAACTGAAGCTTTCTTT	CASRDWHNASETEAFF
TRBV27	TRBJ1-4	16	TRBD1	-	TGTGCCAGCAGTCAGGTGCGAGGGACAGGGACTGAAAAACTGTTTTTT	CASSQVRGTGTEKLFF
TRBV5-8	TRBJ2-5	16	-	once	TGTGCCAGCAGCTTGGAGGGCAACTTGTACCAAGAGACCCAGTACTTC	CASSLEGNLYQETQYF
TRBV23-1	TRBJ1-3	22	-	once	TGCGCCAGCAGTCAATTGAATTCGGTACAGGCAACGTCTTATATATTGGGAAACACCATATATTTT	CASSQLNSVQATSYILGNTIYF
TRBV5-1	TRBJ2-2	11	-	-	TGCGCCAGCTGGGGGACCGGGGAGCTGTTTTTT	CASWGTGELFF
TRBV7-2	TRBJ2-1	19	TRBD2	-	TGTGCCAGCAGCCCCGGACTAGCGGGAGGAGGGTCTCTACATGTTGAGCAGTTCTTC	CASSPGLAGGGSLHVEQFF